This T cell receptor beta chain was profiled in a study of cytomegalovirus exposure and HLA in healthy donors. Regarding the study as a whole: A prior analysis recorded that most TCR beta V segments were productive about 87% or about 30% of the time. Reported performance of the classifier showed diagnosis of cytomegalovirus status with high specificity and sensitivity. Later analysis reportedly placed an Asian-associated ancestry cluster below the roughly 670-donor mean in N-insertions.

The study ran its PCR with 60 Vbeta and 13 Jbeta primers. TCRdb's table, derived via immunoSEQ multiplex PCR, lists solely in-frame clones and lacks some. The sample lists a few hundred thousand clones, more than 65% occurring once. The V gene lost 6 bases and the J gene lost 6 bases, with 9 bases spanning the gap. CDR1 and CDR2 from the germline V gene are SGHRS and YFSETQ. This CDR3 has 12 residues. Turning to this clone: Its target is unknown.

This sequence was found in a woman aged 25 to 39 in good health and CMV-seronegative. J is TRBJ2-2 and V is TRBV5-1, with D perhaps TRBD1 (5 bases). The sample consisted of PBMCs. In DNA form, the CDR3 reads TGCGCCAGCACCGACAGCGCCGGGGAGCTGTTTTTT. Translated: CASTDSAGELFF.